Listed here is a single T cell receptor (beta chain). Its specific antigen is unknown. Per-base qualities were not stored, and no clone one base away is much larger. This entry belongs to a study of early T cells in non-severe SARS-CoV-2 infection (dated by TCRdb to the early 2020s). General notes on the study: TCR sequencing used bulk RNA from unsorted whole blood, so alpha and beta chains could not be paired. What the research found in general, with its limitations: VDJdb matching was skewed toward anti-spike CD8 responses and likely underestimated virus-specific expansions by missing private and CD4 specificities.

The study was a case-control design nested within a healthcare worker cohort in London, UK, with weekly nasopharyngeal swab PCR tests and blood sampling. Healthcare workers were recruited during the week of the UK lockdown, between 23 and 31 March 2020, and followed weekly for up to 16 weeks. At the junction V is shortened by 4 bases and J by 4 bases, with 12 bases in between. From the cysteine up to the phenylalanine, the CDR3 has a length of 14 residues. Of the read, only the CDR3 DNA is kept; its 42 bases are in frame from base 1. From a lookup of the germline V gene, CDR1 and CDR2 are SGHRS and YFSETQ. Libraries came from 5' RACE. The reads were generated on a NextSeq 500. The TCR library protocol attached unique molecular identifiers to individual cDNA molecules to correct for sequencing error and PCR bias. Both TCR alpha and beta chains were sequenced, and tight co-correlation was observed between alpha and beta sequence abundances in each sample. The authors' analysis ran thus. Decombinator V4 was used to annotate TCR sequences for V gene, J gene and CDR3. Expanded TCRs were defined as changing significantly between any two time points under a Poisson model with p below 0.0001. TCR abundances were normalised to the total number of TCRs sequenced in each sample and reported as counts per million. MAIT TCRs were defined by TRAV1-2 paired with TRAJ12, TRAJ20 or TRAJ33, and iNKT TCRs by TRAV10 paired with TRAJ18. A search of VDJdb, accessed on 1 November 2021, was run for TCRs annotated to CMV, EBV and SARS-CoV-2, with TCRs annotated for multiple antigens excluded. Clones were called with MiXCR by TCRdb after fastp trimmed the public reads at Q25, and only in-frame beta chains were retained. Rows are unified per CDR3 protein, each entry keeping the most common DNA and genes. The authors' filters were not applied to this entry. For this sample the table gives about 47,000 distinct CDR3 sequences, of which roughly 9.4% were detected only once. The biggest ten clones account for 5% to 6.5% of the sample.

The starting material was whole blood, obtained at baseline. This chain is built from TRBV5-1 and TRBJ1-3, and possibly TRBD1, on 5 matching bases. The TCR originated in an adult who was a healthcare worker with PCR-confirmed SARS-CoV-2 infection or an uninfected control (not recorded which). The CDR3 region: CASSVYQGGNTIYF. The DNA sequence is TGCGCCAGCAGCGTTTATCAGGGAGGAAACACCATATATTTT. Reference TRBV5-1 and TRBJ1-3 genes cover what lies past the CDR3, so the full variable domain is KAGVTQTPRYLIKTRGQQVTLSCSPISGHRSVSWYQQTPGQGLQFLFEYFSETQRNKGNFPGRFSGRQFSNSRSEMNVSTLELGDSALYLCASSVYQGGNTIYFGEGSWLTVV.